A selection of T cell receptor beta chains follows, all from one sample in a study of control samples from healthy donors and cancer patients. The protocol was immunoSEQ multiplex PCR, while the TCRdb copy is restricted to in-frame clones and leaves out a portion. The sample lists under 300,000 clones, around 80% seen once, with about an eighth in the top ten. The sequenced sample was PBMCs. Receptors originate from a woman aged 55-69 years with lung cancer. CDR3s include the opening cysteine and the closing phenylalanine or tryptophan. A D gene is named only where the DNA matches it firmly. For some rows the clone size is stated as once, few or many, or as a class when expanded; others skip it.

length: 13; size: NA; D: NA; J: TRBJ2-1; V: TRBV3-1/TRBV3-2; CDR3: CASSQVRGPEQFF; DNA: TGTGCCAGCAGCCAAGTGCGGGGGCCCGAGCAGTTCTTC
length: 14; size: NA; D: NA; J: TRBJ1-2; V: TRBV7-2; CDR3: CASSLRQSNYGYTF; DNA: TGTGCCAGCAGCTTGAGACAGTCAAACTATGGCTACACCTTC
length: 13; size: NA; D: NA; J: TRBJ1-1; V: TRBV5-1; CDR3: CASSLGQGGVAFF; DNA: TGCGCCAGCAGCTTGGGTCAAGGGGGAGTAGCTTTCTTT
length: 13; size: NA; D: NA; J: TRBJ1-5; V: TRBV9; CDR3: CASSPDSNQPQHF; DNA: TGTGCCAGCAGCCCAGATAGCAATCAGCCCCAGCATTTT
length: 16; size: NA; D: TRBD1; J: TRBJ2-2; V: TRBV5-1; CDR3: CASSGTGQGNTGELFF; DNA: TGCGCCAGCAGCGGGACGGGACAGGGGAACACCGGGGAGCTGTTTTTT
length: 13; size: NA; D: NA; J: TRBJ2-7; V: TRBV15; CDR3: CATSRDGSFEQYF; DNA: TGTGCCACCAGCAGAGATGGTAGCTTCGAGCAGTACTTC
length: 15; size: NA; D: NA; J: TRBJ2-7; V: TRBV27; CDR3: CASSFSRAGSYEQYF; DNA: TGTGCCAGCAGTTTCTCCAGGGCAGGGTCCTACGAGCAGTACTTC
length: 13; size: once; D: NA; J: TRBJ1-3; V: TRBV5-5; CDR3: CASGAGYGNTIYF; DNA: TGTGCCTCGGGGGCTGGGTACGGAAACACCATATATTTT
length: 15; size: once; D: NA; J: TRBJ2-1; V: TRBV7-3; CDR3: CASSPRRLAYNEQFF; DNA: TGTGCCAGCAGCCCTCGGAGGCTAGCCTACAATGAGCAGTTCTTC
length: 15; size: NA; D: NA; J: TRBJ2-1; V: TRBV5-1; CDR3: CASSVGRGSYNEQFF; DNA: TGCGCCAGCAGCGTGGGCAGGGGATCCTACAATGAGCAGTTCTTC
length: 14; size: NA; D: NA; J: TRBJ1-6; V: TRBV6-6; CDR3: CASSYQGHNSPLHF; DNA: TGTGCCAGCAGTTACCAGGGTCATAATTCACCCCTCCACTTT
length: 14; size: NA; D: TRBD2; J: TRBJ2-1; V: TRBV13; CDR3: CASSLPAGAAEQFF; DNA: TGTGCCAGCAGCCTACCAGCGGGAGCAGCTGAGCAGTTCTTC
length: 12; size: NA; D: NA; J: TRBJ2-3; V: TRBV25-1; CDR3: CASTQGVDTQYF; DNA: TGTGCCAGCACCCAGGGAGTGGATACGCAGTATTTT
length: 16; size: NA; D: TRBD2; J: TRBJ2-1; V: TRBV7-9; CDR3: CASSLALAGEHNEQFF; DNA: TGTGCCAGCAGCTTAGCACTAGCGGGGGAACACAATGAGCAGTTCTTC
length: 15; size: once; D: TRBD1; J: TRBJ2-7; V: TRBV9; CDR3: CASSARQGAWGEQYF; DNA: TGTGCCAGCAGCGCCCGACAGGGGGCTTGGGGCGAGCAGTACTTC
length: 16; size: NA; D: TRBD1; J: TRBJ2-7; V: TRBV7-2; CDR3: CASSAPGQGTFYEQYF; DNA: TGTGCCAGCAGCGCACCGGGACAGGGGACTTTTTACGAGCAGTACTTC
length: 13; size: once; D: NA; J: TRBJ1-2; V: TRBV9; CDR3: CASSVERGGGYTF; DNA: TGTGCCAGCAGCGTAGAGCGGGGTGGTGGCTACACCTTC
length: 14; size: NA; D: NA; J: TRBJ1-5; V: TRBV19; CDR3: CASNPQPAGRPQHF; DNA: TGTGCCAGTAATCCACAGCCCGCTGGGAGGCCCCAGCATTTT
length: 16; size: NA; D: TRBD1; J: TRBJ1-1; V: TRBV2; CDR3: CASSEAWDRLNTEAFF; DNA: TGTGCCAGCAGTGAAGCTTGGGACAGACTGAACACTGAAGCTTTCTTT
length: 13; size: NA; D: NA; J: TRBJ1-1; V: TRBV19; CDR3: CASSNTRNTEAFF; DNA: TGTGCCAGTAGTAACACACGGAACACTGAAGCTTTCTTT
length: 16; size: once; D: NA; J: TRBJ2-7; V: TRBV27; CDR3: CASSLKGRLAGYEQYF; DNA: TGTGCCAGCAGTTTAAAGGGACGATTGGCCGGCTACGAGCAGTACTTC
length: 16; size: once; D: TRBD2; J: TRBJ2-5; V: TRBV7-9; CDR3: CASSWISGGIQETQYF; DNA: TGTGCCAGCAGCTGGATTAGCGGGGGGATACAAGAGACCCAGTACTTC
length: 15; size: NA; D: TRBD1; J: TRBJ1-1; V: TRBV7-9; CDR3: CASSRFQGAVTEAFF; DNA: TGTGCCAGCAGCCGCTTTCAGGGGGCCGTCACTGAAGCTTTCTTT
length: 15; size: once; D: TRBD1; J: TRBJ1-5; V: TRBV6-5; CDR3: CASSLDRGWNQPQHF; DNA: TGTGCCAGCAGCCTGGACAGGGGATGGAATCAGCCCCAGCATTTT